These 28 T cell receptor beta chains share one sample of origin, sequenced in a study of regulatory T cells in long-lasting Graves disease. Time point noted: persistent/refractory GD, antithyroid drugs over 5 years with positive TRAb. Extracted PBMC RNA gave rise to the TCR library. Combining iRepertoire HTBI primers with Arm-PCR of CDR3 regions, the authors built TCR beta libraries. TCRdb reprocessed the multiplex PCR reads via MiXCR and lists one record per CDR3 protein. The sample holds around 460,000 distinct CDR3 sequences; approximately 22% are singletons and the top ten take under 15%. Sample: peripheral blood mononuclear cells (PBMCs), taken when the disease was refractory, from a patient treated with antithyroid drugs. The receptor set was obtained from a female donor with Graves disease.

The rearrangement uses TRBV10-3 and TRBJ1-2; no reliable D call. V lost 2 bases to trimming and J lost 6 bases, with 10 bases between them. This CDR3 has 13 residues. Germline V gene data show CDR1 as ENHRY and CDR2 as SYGVKD. Written as DNA, the CDR3 is TGTGCCATCAGTGAGGGCGGGTTCCATGGCTACACCTTC. Protein: CAISEGGFHGYTF.

Many counts were recorded for this clonotype. V gene TRBV28 combines with J gene TRBJ1-1; 11 positions agree with TRBD1. The V segment lost 6 bases and the J segment 4 bases; nucleotides outside the gene matches: 4. The CDR3 runs to 14 residues. Germline loops: CDR1 MDHEN, CDR2 SYDVKM. This CDR3 reads CASRRTGGLTEAFF. In DNA form, the CDR3 reads TGTGCCAGCAGGCGGACAGGGGGCCTCACTGAAGCTTTCTTT.

This clonotype was counted many times. V gene TRBV19 combines with J gene TRBJ1-5, with 9 bases identical to TRBD1. The CDR3 contains 15 residues. In germline, CDR1 is LNHDA, CDR2 SQIVND (reference sequence). V shed 7 bases and J 3 bases; nucleotides not matched to a gene: 7. The CDR3 bases are TGTGCCAGTACCCCGGGGACAGGGTACAATCAGCCCCAGCATTTT. Residues: CASTPGTGYNQPQHF.

The V gene is TRBV28, the J gene TRBJ2-3, with TRBD2 matching 9 bases. CDR1 and CDR2 from the germline V gene are MDHEN and SYDVKM. The CDR3 loop spans 16 amino acids. V was pared by 1 base and J by 5 bases, with 7 bases of the junction left unmatched. This chain's CDR3 is CASSLLGGGAGDTQYF. The CDR3, as DNA: TGTGCCAGCAGTTTATTGGGCGGGGGGGCCGGAGATACGCAGTATTTT.

The table lists this clonotype with a few counts. The gene calls are TRBV10-3 and TRBJ2-3; no firm D call. With 2 bases removed from V and 3 bases from J, the gap between germline ends came to 0 bases. Germline V gene lookup returns CDR1 ENHRY and CDR2 SYGVKD. The CDR3 covers 11 residues. The CDR3 DNA reads as TGTGCCATCAGTGAGACAGATACGCAGTATTTT. Translated: CAISETDTQYF.

Details on this clonotype: The junction departs from germline at one end; a sequencing error may be responsible. This chain links TRBV3-1 with TRBJ1-4; 9 nucleotides agree with TRBD1. The CDR3 covers 16 residues. CDR1 is LGHDT, CDR2 YNNKEL, per germline (reference sequence). CDR3 loop: CDSSQDGDRVNEKLFF. The CDR3, as DNA: TGTGACAGCAGCCAAGATGGGGACAGGGTGAATGAAAAACTGTTTTTT.

V is TRBV12-3 or TRBV12-4 and J is TRBJ2-1, with TRBD2 as a possible D gene (6 bases). V lost 6 bases to trimming and J lost 8 bases, with 17 bases between them. There are 14 residues in the CDR3. As DNA, the CDR3 is TGTGCCAGCAGGCGGGGTCAGCCGGGGGATGAGCAGTTCTTC. Protein product: CASRRGQPGDEQFF.

This clonotype was recorded at least ten times. V usage is TRBV6-5 and J usage is TRBJ2-5; D unresolved. The CDR3 has 14 residues. V was shortened by 2 bases and J by 0 bases, with 7 bases between the two germline ends. In germline, CDR1 is MNHEY, CDR2 SVGAGI. CDR3 loop: CASSYQGYQETQYF. The CDR3 DNA follows: TGTGCCAGCAGTTACCAAGGGTACCAAGAGACCCAGTACTTC.

This clonotype was picked up a small number of times. The chain uses TRBV18 and TRBJ1-1; D gene uncertain. The ends were cut back, 2 bases at V and 2 bases at J, with 6 bases in the middle. Germline CDR1 KGHSH, CDR2 LQKENI. The CDR3 is 13 residues long. The CDR3 DNA sequence: TGTGCCAGCTCACCAGGGATTAACACTGAAGCTTTCTTT. Its protein is CASSPGINTEAFF.

This clonotype appeared once. The V gene is TRBV28, the J gene TRBJ2-3; TRBD2 aligns across 8 bases. Germline CDR1 and CDR2: MDHEN and SYDVKM. CDR3 length: 17 amino acids. The V segment lost 3 bases and the J segment 3 bases; nucleotides outside the gene matches: 11. CDR3 coding DNA: TGTGCCAGCAGTTTGACGGGACTAGACGGGCCTACAGATACGCAGTATTTT. Protein sequence: CASSLTGLDGPTDTQYF.

The chain links TRBV3-1 to TRBJ1-5, with D hard to call. Germline CDR1 is LGHDT and CDR2 is YNNKEL (reference sequence). The CDR3 length is 13 residues. Trimming took off 2 bases at V and 16 bases at J, with 18 bases between the two ends. In DNA, the CDR3 is TGTGCCAGCAGCCAATTTACTGGTTGGCCTCCCCATTTT. Protein: CASSQFTGWPPHF.

This clonotype was seen at least ten times. The chain uses TRBV20-1 and TRBJ2-7; D remains unclear. This CDR3 region has 12 residues. V was trimmed by 0 bases and J by 3 bases, leaving 6 bases between them. Germline loops: CDR1 DFQATT, CDR2 SNEGSKA (reference sequence). The CDR3 DNA reads TGCAGTGCTAGAGAGGACGGCTACGAGCAGTACTTC. It specifies CSAREDGYEQYF.

Comments on this clonotype: This may stem from a read error, because a much larger clone lies one nucleotide away. This chain links TRBV13 with TRBJ2-3; D gene uncertain. The CDR3 loop spans 15 amino acids. CDR1 is PRHDT and CDR2 is FYEKMQ in the germline V gene (reference sequence). The V end was cut by 5 bases, the J end by 0 bases, with 12 bases between. CDR3 protein: CASSRDPESTDTQYF. The DNA of the CDR3 is TGTGCCAGCAGCAGAGACCCCGAAAGCACAGATACGCAGTATTTT.

The sample holds many counts of this clonotype. This sequence joins TRBV7-2 and TRBJ2-7, with D tentatively TRBD2 (6 bases). From germline, CDR1 is SGHTA and CDR2 FQGNSA. The V end lost 0 bases, the J end lost 6 bases, and 12 bases lay between the germline ends. The CDR3 spans 14 residues. CDR3 sequence (DNA): TGTGCCAGCAGCTTAGCGCCTGGAGGGAGCGAGCAGTACTTC. Protein product: CASSLAPGGSEQYF.

The DNA for the CDR3 is TGTGCCAGCAGAGGGACAGGGGTGGCCTACGAGCAGTACTTC. This translates into CASRGTGVAYEQYF. The chain uses TRBV10-3 and TRBJ2-7; 10 bases line up with TRBD1. V shed 10 bases and J 2 bases; nucleotides not matched to a gene: 8. There are 14 residues in the CDR3. Per the germline V gene, CDR1 is ENHRY and CDR2 is SYGVKD.

The J gene is TRBJ1-6, the V gene TRBV5-1; D might be TRBD1 (5 bases). Germline loops: CDR1 SGHRS, CDR2 YFSETQ. Trimming pared 0 bases from V and 9 bases from J, leaving 16 bases between. The CDR3 consists of 16 residues. The CDR3 DNA reads TGCGCCAGCAGCTTGGAGGTTTGGGGGAGTCGTTCACCCCTCCACTTT. This translates into CASSLEVWGSRSPLHF.

This clonotype was seen only a few times. This chain connects TRBV19 to TRBJ1-1; weak D call: TRBD1 (6 bases). Germline V CDR1 and CDR2: LNHDA, SQIVND (reference sequence). The CDR3 consists of 17 residues. The V end lost 6 bases, the J end lost 0 bases, and 20 bases lay between the germline ends. This chain's CDR3 is CASSRTASVSMNTEAFF. DNA of the CDR3: TGTGCCAGTAGCCGGACAGCCTCTGTGTCAATGAACACTGAAGCTTTCTTT.

The rearrangement joins TRBV6-1 to TRBJ2-1; D might be TRBD1 or TRBD2, each matching 6 bases. Germline loops: CDR1 MNHNS, CDR2 SASEGT. With 6 bases removed from V and 8 bases from J, the gap between germline ends came to 17 bases. This CDR3 has 14 residues. CDR3 DNA: TGTGCCAGCAGACCGGGGGCTCCGGGCGATGAGCAGTTCTTC. Translating it yields CASRPGAPGDEQFF.

The chain employs TRBV29-1 and TRBJ1-1; D not resolved. There are 13 residues in the CDR3. V shed 4 bases and J shed 6 bases, with 15 bases lying between them. Germline loops: CDR1 SQVTM, CDR2 ANQGSEA. The chain's CDR3 is CSVAGVQAAEAFF. The CDR3 bases are TGCAGCGTTGCCGGCGTGCAGGCCGCTGAAGCTTTCTTT. Looking up the rest from reference TRBV29-1 and TRBJ1-1 gives the full variable domain: SAVISQKPSRDICQRGTSLTIQCQVDSQVTMMFWYRQQPGQSLTLIATANQGSEATYESGFVIDKFPISRPNLTFSTLTVSNMSPEDSSIYLCSVAGVQAAEAFFGQGTRLTVV.

With regard to this clonotype: One end of the junction fails to match germline, which may point to a read error. The chain couples TRBV13 to TRBJ2-4; D may be TRBD1 (5 bases). The germline V gene encodes CDR1 PRHDT and CDR2 FYEKMQ (reference sequence). The CDR3 covers 14 residues. Here the CDR3 reads CDSSSPGFRNIQYF. The DNA for the CDR3 is TGTGACAGCAGCTCCCCAGGGTTTAGGAACATTCAGTACTTC.

There are many counts of this clonotype. V usage is TRBV27 and J usage is TRBJ2-7; 9 positions agree with TRBD1. CDR3 size: 15 residues. CDR1 and CDR2 (germline): MNHEY, SMNVEV (reference sequence). Losses at the gene ends were 0 bases for V and 1 base for J; bases not matched to a gene: 1. In nucleotides, the CDR3 is TGTGCCAGCAGTTTATCGGGGACAGGGTCCTACGAGCAGTACTTC. Protein product: CASSLSGTGSYEQYF.

This clonotype appeared many times. The chain links TRBV6-1 to TRBJ2-5; the D is unclear. With 5 bases removed from V and 2 bases from J, the gap between germline ends came to 9 bases. The germline CDR1 and CDR2 sequences are MNHNS and SASEGT. The CDR3 contains 13 residues. Here the CDR3 DNA reads TGTGCCAGCAGTCAACAGAGGCAAGAGACCCAGTACTTC. This gives the protein CASSQQRQETQYF.

This clonotype was seen repeatedly, ten times or more. The chain carries TRBV6-5 and TRBJ1-2; TRBD1 is a possible D gene (5 bases). The V end lost 0 bases, the J end lost 4 bases, and 9 bases lay between the germline ends. In germline, CDR1 is MNHEY, CDR2 SVGAGI. This CDR3 region has 14 residues. CDR3 coding DNA: TGTGCCAGCAGTTACTCCCGGGACTTCTATGGCTACACCTTC. It yields the protein CASSYSRDFYGYTF.

The chain recombines TRBV6-1 with TRBJ1-2; D perhaps matches TRBD1 (5 bases). Trimming left V 4 bases short and J 2 bases short, with 14 bases between. This CDR3 has 15 amino acids. Germline V CDR1 and CDR2: MNHNS, SASEGT. CDR3 coding DNA: TGTGCCAGCAGTGGGCCCGGGAGGGGAAACTATGGCTACACCTTC. Protein sequence: CASSGPGRGNYGYTF.

This clonotype was observed at least ten times. The chain is built from TRBV12-3 or TRBV12-4 and TRBJ2-7, with no clear D. This CDR3 has 14 amino acids. V was pared by 3 bases and J by 1 base, with 10 bases between. The CDR3 sequence: CASSLRMESYEQYF. CDR3 nucleotide sequence: TGTGCCAGCAGTTTGAGAATGGAGTCCTACGAGCAGTACTTC.

The chain employs TRBV12-3 or TRBV12-4 and TRBJ1-2; 8 bases fit TRBD1. The CDR3 length is 15 residues. The trim removed 4 bases at V and 5 bases at J, leaving 9 bases unmatched. In nucleotides, the CDR3 is TGTGCCAGCAGTTCAGGGGGCGCGCTAGGGTATGGCTACACCTTC. Its translation: CASSSGGALGYGYTF.

A word on this clonotype: A junction boundary mismatches the germline segment, possibly from a read error. This CDR3 reads CAGSRQGYTEAFF. Written as DNA, the CDR3 is TGTGCCGGCAGCCGACAGGGGTACACTGAAGCTTTCTTT. The V gene is TRBV2, the J gene TRBJ1-1, with 8 bases fitting TRBD1. Germline CDR1 and CDR2: SNHLY and FYNNEI. This CDR3 is built from 13 residues.

This clonotype has just one count. This probably arose from a read error, given a far larger clone one base away. The rearrangement links TRBV3-1 to TRBJ2-5; D gene uncertain. The germline V gene encodes CDR1 LGHDT and CDR2 YNNKEL (reference sequence). Deletions cut 0 bases from V and 5 bases from J, with 4 bases between. The CDR3 runs to 12 residues. The CDR3 coding sequence is TGTGCCAGCAGCCAAGATCCGGAGACCCAGTACTTC. Translating it yields CASSQDPETQYF.